Each of the 13 T cell receptor beta chains below was sequenced from the same sample in a study of graft-versus-host responses after intestinal transplantation. Plates contained approximately 200,000 CFSE-labeled responder cells and approximately 200,000 irradiated, violet-dye-labeled stimulator cells. Produced via immunoSEQ multiplex PCR; TCRdb's table is partial and in-frame only. The sample contains 23,000 or so clones, 33% of which appear only once. Source: alloreactive CD8+ T cells from a mixed lymphocyte reaction culture, taken before intestinal transplant. Noted subset: CFSE-low proliferating T cells sorted from roughly six-day pre-transplant mixed lymphocyte reaction (GvH or HvG direction). The receptor source for this set is a human patient who received an intestinal transplant.

This clone was detected a few times. The chain links TRBV29-1 to TRBJ2-7; 8 nucleotides agree with TRBD2. The CDR3 has 14 amino acids. The junction had 9 bases not matched to a gene; V was cut back by 5 bases and J by 3 bases. The germline CDR1 and CDR2 sequences are SQVTM and ANQGSEA. The CDR3 sequence is CSVCEREILYEQYF. The CDR3 coding sequence is TGCAGCGTTTGTGAGCGGGAGATCCTCTACGAGCAGTACTTC.

A single count supports this clone. The chain links TRBV6-1 to TRBJ2-5; D tentatively fits TRBD1 or TRBD2 (5 bases each). The germline V and J ends were trimmed by 6 bases and 7 bases, with 21 bases remaining between them. CDR1 MNHNS and CDR2 SASEGT come from the germline V gene. This CDR3 contains 15 residues. The CDR3 bases are TGTGCCAGCAGGCGCACCGGGACGGGTCCCGGGACCCAGTACTTC. Translated, it gives CASRRTGTGPGTQYF.

The J gene is TRBJ2-7, the V gene TRBV19, with a weak D call TRBD1 (6 bases). With 0 bases removed from V and 3 bases from J, the gap between germline ends came to 15 bases. The CDR3 runs to 16 residues. CDR1 is LNHDA and CDR2 is SQIVND in the germline V gene (reference sequence). This chain's CDR3 is CASSIEDSLGDYEQYF. The CDR3, as DNA: TGTGCCAGTAGTATAGAGGACAGCCTCGGCGACTACGAGCAGTACTTC.

This clone is classed as medium-sized. This chain uses TRBV10-3 with TRBJ2-2, with no clear D. Between the trimmed V and J ends, which lost 6 bases and 1 base, there was a span of 21 bases. Germline V lookup: CDR1 ENHRY, CDR2 SYGVKD. The CDR3 runs to 18 residues. The CDR3 is CAISHWLSERKNTGELFF. CDR3 in DNA: TGTGCCATCAGCCACTGGCTCTCCGAGCGTAAGAACACCGGGGAGCTGTTTTTT.

The chain has TRBV7-6 and TRBJ2-1; 9 nucleotides agree with TRBD1. The V gene end was trimmed by 5 bases and the J gene end by 4 bases; junction bases not matched to a gene: 3. Germline CDR1 reads SGHVS; CDR2 reads FNYEAQ. The CDR3 is 14 amino acids. This CDR3 reads CASSGTGPYNEQFF. The CDR3 DNA is TGTGCCAGCAGCGGGACAGGGCCATACAATGAGCAGTTCTTC.

In its sample, this clone was seen a few times. The CDR3 sequence: CSVEHLEDTQYF. The CDR3 DNA reads TGCAGCGTTGAACACCTGGAAGATACGCAGTATTTT. The gene calls are TRBV29-1 and TRBJ2-3; the D is unclear. Trimming removed 2 bases from V and 5 bases from J, with 8 bases in between. Germline V gene lookup returns CDR1 SQVTM and CDR2 ANQGSEA. The CDR3 loop spans 12 amino acids.

There are a few counts of this clone. Other DNA sequences in this specimen translate into the identical CDR3. This rearrangement joins TRBV4-1 to TRBJ2-7; D ambiguous. The V end was cut by 4 bases, the J end by 7 bases, with 8 bases between. The CDR3 covers 11 residues. Per the germline V gene, CDR1 is MGHRA and CDR2 is YSYEKL. CDR3 amino acids: CASSRDGEQYF. DNA for the CDR3: TGCGCCAGCAGCCGTGACGGGGAGCAGTACTTC.

CDR3 in amino acids: CASSHGTGSYEQYF. DNA for the CDR3: TGTGCCAGCAGCCACGGGACAGGATCCTACGAGCAGTACTTC. The chain links TRBV5-4 to TRBJ2-5; 8 bases are a match to TRBD1. The J call could be wrong; TRBJ2-7 is a better fit for the DNA end. The germline gives CDR1 SGHNT, CDR2 YYREEE (reference sequence). The CDR3 length is 14 residues.

This rearrangement joins TRBV5-1 to TRBJ2-7; 12 bases map to TRBD1. Germline V lookup: CDR1 SGHRS, CDR2 YFSETQ. The trim removed 7 bases at V and 6 bases at J, leaving 8 bases unmatched. The CDR3 totals 14 residues. The CDR3, as DNA: TGCGCCAGCGATCCGGGGACAGGGGGCGTCGAGCAGTACTTC. It yields the protein CASDPGTGGVEQYF.

This clone appeared a few times. The gene calls are TRBV9 and TRBJ1-5; tentative D call: TRBD1 (5 bases). Germline V gives CDR1 SGDLS, CDR2 YYNGEE. The CDR3 loop spans 14 amino acids. Trimming took off 4 bases at V and 2 bases at J, with 10 bases between the two ends. For the CDR3, the DNA is TGTGCCAGCAGCCCCCGGGGGGGCAATCAGCCCCAGCATTTT. Encoded protein: CASSPRGGNQPQHF.

The rearrangement joins TRBV19 to TRBJ2-7; TRBD1 matches 9 bases. Trimming at V came to 3 bases and at J to 3 bases, leaving 9 bases not matched to a gene. The germline V gene has CDR1 LNHDA and CDR2 SQIVND (reference sequence). The CDR3 sequence is 16 residues long. In nucleotides, the CDR3 is TGTGCCAGTAGTATGTTCCCACAGGGGGCCGGCTACGAGCAGTACTTC. It codes for CASSMFPQGAGYEQYF.

By sample share, this clone is medium-sized. CDR3 residues: CASSQVLTGGYEQYF. The CDR3 nucleotides read TGCGCCAGCAGCCAAGTCTTGACAGGGGGATACGAGCAGTACTTC. The chain couples TRBV4-1 to TRBJ2-7; 9 nucleotides agree with TRBD1. The CDR3 runs to 15 residues. Germline assignment: CDR1 MGHRA and CDR2 YSYEKL. The V and J ends lost 1 base and 4 bases, in that order; junction bases with no gene match: 5.

In its sample, this clone was seen a few times. CDR3 DNA sequence: TGTGCCAGCGGTAACCACGAGCAGTACTTC. Translation gives CASGNHEQYF. This chain connects TRBV6-5 to TRBJ2-7, with D hard to call. Per germline, CDR1 MNHEY and CDR2 SVGAGI. CDR3 length: 10 amino acids. Trimming removed 8 bases from V and 5 bases from J, with 7 bases in between.